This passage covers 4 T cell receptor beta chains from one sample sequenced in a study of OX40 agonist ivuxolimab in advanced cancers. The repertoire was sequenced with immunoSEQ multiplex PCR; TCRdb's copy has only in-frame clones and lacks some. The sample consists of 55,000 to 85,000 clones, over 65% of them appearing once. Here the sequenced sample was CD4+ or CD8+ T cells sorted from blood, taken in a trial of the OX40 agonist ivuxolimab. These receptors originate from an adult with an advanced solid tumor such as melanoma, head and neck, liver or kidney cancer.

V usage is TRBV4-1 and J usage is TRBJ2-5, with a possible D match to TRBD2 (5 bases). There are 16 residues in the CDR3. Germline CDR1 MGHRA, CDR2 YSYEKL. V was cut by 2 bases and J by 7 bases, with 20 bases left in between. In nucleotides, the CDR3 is TGCGCCAGCAGCCAACTTGCCACTTCGGACTCAGGGACCCAGTACTTC. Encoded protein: CASSQLATSDSGTQYF.

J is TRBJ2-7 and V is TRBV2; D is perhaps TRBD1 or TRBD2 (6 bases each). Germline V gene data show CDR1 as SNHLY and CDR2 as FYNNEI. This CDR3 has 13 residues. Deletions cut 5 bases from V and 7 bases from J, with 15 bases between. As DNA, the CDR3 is TGTGCCAGCAGTTGGGGGGCTCCCGGGGAGCAGTACTTC. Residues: CASSWGAPGEQYF.

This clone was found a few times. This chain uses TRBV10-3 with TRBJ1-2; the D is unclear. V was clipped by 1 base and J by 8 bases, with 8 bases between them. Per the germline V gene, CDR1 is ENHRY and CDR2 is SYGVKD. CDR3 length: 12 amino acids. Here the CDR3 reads CAISEFRGGYTF. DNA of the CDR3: TGTGCCATCAGTGAGTTTCGAGGAGGCTACACCTTC.

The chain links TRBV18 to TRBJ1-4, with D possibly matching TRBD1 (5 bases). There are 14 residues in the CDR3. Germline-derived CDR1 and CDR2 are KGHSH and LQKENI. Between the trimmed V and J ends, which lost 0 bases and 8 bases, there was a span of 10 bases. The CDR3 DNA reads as TGTGCCAGCTCACCACCGGGGGAAAGGGAAAAACTGTTTTTT. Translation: CASSPPGEREKLFF.